A selection of T cell receptor beta chains follows, all from one sample in a study of blood T cell repertoires in COVID-19. Profiled with immunoSEQ multiplex PCR; TCRdb holds only in-frame clones, not every one. The sample holds around 90,000 clones, approximately 86% seen once. The material sequenced was peripheral blood. Receptors originate from a woman aged 70-85 years with active or convalescent COVID-19. CDR3s include the opening cysteine and the closing phenylalanine or tryptophan. D genes are given only for firm matches. Some rows have no size entry. The others give once, few or many, or a class for an expanded clone.

V gene	clone size	D gene	J gene	CDR3 length	CDR3 protein	CDR3 DNA
TRBV4-2	.	.	TRBJ2-1	14	CASSQDRGGDEQFF	TGTGCCAGCAGCCAAGATAGGGGGGGCGATGAGCAGTTCTTC
TRBV11-2	.	TRBD1	TRBJ1-1	15	CASSYYRGLNTEAFF	TGTGCCAGCAGCTACTACAGGGGATTAAACACTGAAGCTTTCTTT
TRBV6-5	.	.	TRBJ1-6	14	CASSRYGINSPLHF	TGTGCCAGCAGTCGGTACGGGATTAATTCACCCCTCCACTTT
TRBV7-2	.	TRBD2	TRBJ2-1	16	CASSRQSGGAHNEQFF	TGTGCCAGCAGCCGCCAAAGCGGGGGGGCCCACAATGAGCAGTTCTTC
TRBV7-2	.	.	TRBJ1-6	15	CASSLQGTANSPLHF	TGTGCCAGCAGCTTACAGGGGACGGCAAATTCACCCCTCCACTTT
TRBV25-1	.	.	TRBJ1-1	11	CASSVGQKAFF	TGTGCCAGCAGTGTCGGACAGAAAGCTTTCTTT
TRBV2	few	.	TRBJ1-3	15	CASTRYPSSGNTIYF	TGTGCCAGCACGAGGTATCCGAGCTCTGGAAACACCATATATTTT
TRBV19	.	.	TRBJ2-4	11	CASSPGNIQYF	TGTGCCAGTAGTCCGGGAAACATTCAGTACTTC
TRBV21-1	.	.	TRBJ1-6	15	CASTLSSRGLAPLHF	TGTGCCAGCACCCTATCCTCCCGGGGACTTGCGCCCCTCCACTTT
TRBV2	.	.	TRBJ1-2	15	CASGARNDRNYGYTF	TGTGCCAGCGGGGCCCGAAACGACAGAAACTATGGCTACACCTTC
TRBV2	.	TRBD1	TRBJ1-1	14	CASSQQGGNTEAFF	TGTGCCAGCAGTCAACAGGGGGGGAACACTGAAGCTTTCTTT
TRBV18	.	.	TRBJ2-7	16	CASSHSGGNLAHEQYF	TGTGCCAGCTCTCACTCAGGGGGGAACCTCGCCCACGAGCAGTACTTC
TRBV20-1	.	.	TRBJ2-7	14	CSAGGGVGRYEQYF	TGCAGTGCTGGTGGGGGCGTGGGGCGGTACGAGCAGTACTTC
TRBV28	few	.	TRBJ1-2	15	CASSLNGRGSYGYTF	TGTGCCAGCAGTTTAAACGGTCGGGGTTCCTATGGCTACACCTTC
TRBV10-3	.	TRBD1	TRBJ2-2	15	CAISPGTGPTGELFF	TGTGCCATCAGTCCCGGGACAGGCCCCACCGGGGAGCTGTTTTTT
TRBV2	.	TRBD1	TRBJ1-2	13	CATSGQLKGSYTF	TGTGCCACCTCGGGACAGCTGAAAGGCAGCTACACCTTC
TRBV20-1	.	.	TRBJ1-2	14	CSASWADPNYGYTF	TGCAGTGCTAGTTGGGCAGACCCTAACTATGGCTACACCTTC
TRBV4-1	.	TRBD1	TRBJ1-2	14	CASSQGQGGYGYTF	TGCGCCAGCAGCCAAGGACAGGGGGGATATGGCTACACCTTC
TRBV6-2/TRBV6-3	.	.	TRBJ2-5	16	CASSRQWGPIGETQYF	TGTGCCAGCAGTCGTCAGTGGGGGCCGATAGGAGAGACCCAGTACTTC
TRBV7-2	once	TRBD1	TRBJ1-6	13	CASRGQGTSPLHF	TGTGCCAGCCGGGGACAGGGGACTTCACCCCTCCACTTT
TRBV19	.	.	TRBJ2-2	15	CASSPFGSGTGELFF	TGTGCCAGTAGTCCGTTCGGGAGCGGGACCGGGGAGCTGTTTTTT
TRBV7-2	few	.	TRBJ1-6	15	CASSLRGTYNSPLHF	TGTGCCAGCAGCTTGCGGGGGACCTATAATTCACCCCTCCACTTT
TRBV3-1/TRBV3-2	.	TRBD1	TRBJ2-1	15	CASSFRDSNENGEFF	TGTGCCAGCAGCTTTCGGGACAGCAATGAGAATGGGGAGTTCTTC
TRBV18	.	.	TRBJ1-1	15	CASSRGPQGSTEAFF	TGTGCCAGCTCACGCGGTCCACAGGGATCCACTGAAGCTTTCTTT
TRBV5-1	.	.	TRBJ2-1	15	CASSLDRAARNEQFF	TGCGCCAGCAGCTTGGACAGGGCCGCGAGGAATGAGCAGTTCTTC
TRBV5-1	.	.	TRBJ1-1	13	CASSYGGNTEAFF	TGCGCCAGCAGCTATGGCGGAAACACTGAAGCTTTCTTT
TRBV20-1	.	.	TRBJ1-2	10	CSALNYGYTF	TGCAGTGCGTTAAACTATGGCTACACCTTC
TRBV2	once	.	TRBJ1-2	13	CASIGGAGIWYTF	TGTGCCAGCATCGGAGGGGCGGGAATTTGGTACACCTTC
TRBV5-1	.	TRBD1	TRBJ2-5	14	CASSLQGAQETQYF	TGCGCCAGCAGCTTACAGGGGGCACAAGAGACCCAGTACTTC
TRBV5-1	.	TRBD1	TRBJ1-1	16	CASSLGQGSMNTEAFF	TGCGCCAGCAGCTTAGGACAGGGGAGCATGAACACTGAAGCTTTCTTT
TRBV6-5	.	TRBD2	TRBJ2-3	14	CASTSGGGVDTQYF	TGTGCCAGCACCTCCGGCGGGGGGGTGGATACGCAGTATTTT
TRBV7-2	.	TRBD1	TRBJ1-1	13	CASSLDRVLEAFF	TGTGCCAGCAGCCTCGACAGGGTGCTTGAAGCTTTCTTT
TRBV5-1	.	.	TRBJ2-3	16	CASSLARDGDSYTQYF	TGCGCCAGCAGCTTGGCTCGAGACGGAGATTCGTATACGCAGTATTTT
TRBV7-9	.	.	TRBJ1-5	19	CASSPYQPGPGGSNQPQHF	TGTGCCAGCAGCCCTTACCAACCGGGCCCCGGGGGGAGCAATCAGCCCCAGCATTTT
TRBV5-1	.	TRBD1	TRBJ1-6	19	CASSPSGGGGAPYNSPLHF	TGCGCCAGCAGCCCCTCCGGCGGAGGGGGCGCGCCCTATAATTCACCCCTCCACTTT
TRBV21-1	.	.	TRBJ1-2	20	CASSIKGDQVLPLGVYGYTF	TGTGCCAGCAGCATCAAAGGTGACCAGGTCCTCCCACTCGGGGTATATGGCTACACCTTC
TRBV7-2	.	.	TRBJ1-2	13	CASSARANYGYTF	TGTGCCAGCAGCGCCCGGGCTAACTATGGCTACACCTTC
TRBV3-1/TRBV3-2	.	.	TRBJ1-3	13	CASSQDAGNTIYF	TGTGCCAGCAGCCAAGATGCGGGAAACACCATATATTTT
TRBV4-1	.	.	TRBJ1-1	14	CASSQGRERPEAFF	TGCGCCAGCAGCCAAGGGAGGGAGAGGCCTGAAGCTTTCTTT
TRBV7-2	.	.	TRBJ1-5	14	CASSLDSSNQPQHF	TGTGCCAGCAGCCTCGACAGTAGCAATCAGCCCCAGCATTTT
TRBV4-1	.	TRBD2	TRBJ2-1	16	CASSHGTAGDYNEQFF	TGCGCCAGCAGCCATGGTACGGCGGGGGACTACAATGAGCAGTTCTTC
TRBV5-1	.	.	TRBJ1-2	15	CASSFGVVRNYGYTF	TGCGCCAGCAGTTTCGGTGTGGTGAGGAACTATGGCTACACCTTC
TRBV28	.	TRBD1	TRBJ1-2	15	CASSLYPGQGNGYTF	TGTGCCAGCAGTTTATACCCCGGACAGGGGAATGGCTACACCTTC
TRBV7-9	.	.	TRBJ1-6	13	CASSLVGGAPLHF	TGTGCCAGCAGCTTAGTGGGCGGGGCACCCCTCCACTTT
TRBV7-6	once	TRBD1	TRBJ2-1	20	CASSPPPGQGRLGIYNEQFF	TGTGCCAGCAGCCCACCTCCGGGACAGGGAAGACTAGGAATATACAATGAGCAGTTCTTC
TRBV11-2	.	.	TRBJ1-1	13	CASSSGGGMEAFF	TGTGCCAGCAGCTCCGGTGGGGGGATGGAAGCTTTCTTT
TRBV19	.	TRBD2	TRBJ2-7	14	CASSPSGGIYEQYF	TGTGCCAGTAGTCCTAGCGGGGGAATTTACGAGCAGTACTTC
TRBV5-4	.	.	TRBJ1-1	14	CASSVGSGVSEAFF	TGTGCCAGCAGCGTGGGATCAGGGGTCTCTGAAGCTTTCTTT
TRBV6-1	once	.	TRBJ1-2	12	CASSEPNYGYTF	TGTGCCAGCAGTGAACCAAACTATGGCTACACCTTC
TRBV3-1/TRBV3-2	.	.	TRBJ2-7	15	CASSQIEVPPYEQYF	TGTGCCAGCAGCCAAATCGAGGTCCCACCCTACGAGCAGTACTTC
TRBV19	few	.	TRBJ1-1	12	CASGWRNTEAFF	TGTGCCAGTGGGTGGAGGAACACTGAAGCTTTCTTT
TRBV3-1/TRBV3-2	.	.	TRBJ2-2	14	CASSQDRGGRELFF	TGTGCCAGCAGCCAAGATCGGGGAGGCCGGGAGCTGTTTTTT
TRBV7-9	.	TRBD1	TRBJ2-5	16	CASSLSGSGGKETQYF	TGTGCCAGCAGCTTAAGTGGCTCAGGGGGCAAAGAGACCCAGTACTTC
TRBV28	.	TRBD1	TRBJ1-2	15	CASIRPGTGDYGYTF	TGTGCCAGCATCCGACCCGGGACAGGCGACTATGGCTACACCTTC
TRBV18	.	TRBD2	TRBJ2-3	16	CASSPIAGLVSDTQYF	TGTGCCAGCTCACCTATAGCGGGACTAGTATCAGATACGCAGTATTTT